This TCR beta chain was retrieved from a study of cytomegalovirus exposure and HLA in healthy donors. Notes on the study in general: An analysis that came later showed most CMV-associated TCR beta chains appearing HLA-restricted. Earlier analysis yielded a pattern in which most TCR beta V segments were productive about 90% or about 30% of the time. A later analysis showed that HLA-associated TCR beta chains had undergone more clonal expansion than equally common others. Three CMV-associated chains proved CMV antigen-specific in vitro.

The PCR made use of 60 Vbeta and 13 Jbeta primers. The protocol was immunoSEQ multiplex PCR, while the TCRdb copy is restricted to in-frame clones and leaves out a portion. The sample consists of over 110,000 clones, approximately 80% of them appearing once. CDR3 length: 16 residues. V was pared by 0 bases and J by 4 bases, with 16 bases between. Germline CDR1 reads SGHRS; CDR2 reads YFSETQ. With respect to this clone: The antigen is unknown.

The chain has TRBV5-1 and TRBJ1-2; D might be TRBD1 (6 bases). Sequencing was carried out using PBMCs. The clonotype originates from a woman in her thirties or forties in good health and CMV-seropositive. CDR3 in amino acids: CASSLVPAGASYGYTF. The CDR3 DNA reads as TGCGCCAGCAGCTTGGTTCCGGCGGGGGCCAGCTATGGCTACACCTTC.